Listed here is a single T cell receptor beta chain. The data were obtained in a study of blood T cell repertoires in COVID-19. Study overall: PBMCs, B-cell-depleted T cells, or T cells provided the cDNA or gDNA that made up the material.

In the authors' workflow: For nucleated cells, counts were estimated from reference gene primer amplification. TCRdb keeps only in-frame clones here, not all; method: immunoSEQ multiplex PCR. V and J calls and clone size are those listed in that table; D and trimming were worked out from the DNA. The data contain 200,000 or so clones, about 93% of them seen just once; the ten biggest clones take up 0.8% to 1%. The germline V gene encodes CDR1 SGHKS and CDR2 YYEKEE (reference sequence). The CDR3 runs to 14 residues. Trimming stripped 3 bases from V and 8 bases from J, with 15 bases between. Patients in Seattle were enrolled during active infection, then followed longitudinally.

This rearrangement joins TRBV5-5 to TRBJ2-1; D is unclear. The origin of this receptor is a man in his sixties with COVID-19, enrolled during active disease. Sequenced sample: peripheral blood. The CDR3 DNA follows: TGTGCCAGCAGCTCTAGACGCGCGGTCTATGAGCAGTTCTTC. This codes for CASSSRRAVYEQFF.